This T cell receptor (beta chain) was sequenced in a study of blood T cell repertoires in COVID-19. At the level of the study: The United States, Italy and Spain supplied acute and convalescent COVID-19 samples. PBMCs, B-cell-depleted T cells, or T cells were the source of the cDNA or gDNA that made up the material.

The CDR3 loop spans 14 amino acids. Trimming took 8 bases from V and 1 from J; bases not matched to a gene: 8. CDR1 is SGHVS and CDR2 is FQNEAQ in the germline V gene. Authors' analysis steps: Amplification of reference gene primers provided the estimated nucleated cell counts. Generated by immunoSEQ multiplex PCR, the TCRdb table keeps only in-frame clones and is missing some. V and J calls and clone size come straight from that table; D and trimming were deduced from the DNA. Among tens of thousands of clones listed, over 80% were seen once. Sequencing was carried out using peripheral blood. This rearrangement joins TRBV7-8 to TRBJ2-7, with TRBD1 matching 7 bases. This TCR was recovered from a woman in her forties or fifties with acute or convalescent COVID-19. The CDR3 sequence is CASGSGTVSYEQYF. The CDR3 DNA is TGTGCCAGCGGATCCGGGACAGTGTCCTACGAGCAGTACTTC. Looking up the rest from reference TRBV7-8 and TRBJ2-7 gives the full variable domain: GAGVSQSPRYKVAKRGQDVALRCDPISGHVSLFWYQQALGQGPEFLTYFQNEAQLDKSGLPSDRFFAERPEGSVSTLKIQRTQQEDSAVYLCASGSGTVSYEQYFGPGTRLTVT.